This T cell receptor (beta chain) was profiled in a study of T cell responses to AZD1222 COVID-19 vaccine. Produced via immunoSEQ multiplex PCR; TCRdb's table is partial and in-frame only. The sample lists around 200,000 clones; roughly 88% were seen once. This CDR3 region has 12 residues. Trimming shortened V by 4 bases and J by 5 bases, and 6 bases separated the two germline ends. In germline, CDR1 is SGHAT, CDR2 FQNNGV. This clonotype originated in an adult in good health. J is TRBJ1-3 and V is TRBV11-2; no clear D. The source material was peripheral blood, sampled on day 0 of AZD1222 vaccination. CDR3 bases: TGTGCCAGCAGCTCACGTCGAAACACCATATATTTT. Translated: CASSSRRNTIYF.